Presented here are 14 T cell receptor beta chains from one specimen sequenced in a study of blood T cells in healthy people across ages. With a J-beta primer mix and a sample-barcoded 5' primer, a second PCR ran roughly 7 to 11 cycles. TCRdb recomputed calls from the 5' RACE reads with MiXCR, one row per CDR3 protein. Seen here are 750,000 to 1,000,000 distinct CDR3 sequences, 25% to 35% observed once, and the top ten hold more than 8.5%. The sample was also linked to a second study, of T cells of mothers and their children.

Sequenced sample: blood. The receptor source for this set is a woman in her 40s in good health.

This clonotype appeared a few times. The rearrangement uses TRBV7-2 and TRBJ2-5; no definite D call. V was trimmed by 5 bases and J by 9 bases, leaving 10 bases between them. The CDR3 covers 11 residues. CDR1 is SGHTA and CDR2 is FQGNSA in the germline V gene. For the CDR3, the DNA is TGTGCCAGCAGCCTTGCATTGGCCCAGTACTTC. Protein product: CASSLALAQYF.

This chain links TRBV10-3 with TRBJ1-5; no clear D. The V and J ends lost 3 bases and 3 bases respectively, with 9 bases between them. The CDR3 contains 14 residues. Germline-derived CDR1 and CDR2 are ENHRY and SYGVKD. In DNA, the CDR3 is TGTGCCATCAGTGATTTGGGAGACAATCAGCCCCAGCATTTT. Translation gives CAISDLGDNQPQHF.

Regarding this clonotype: With a far larger clone one base away, a read error is the likely cause. The rearrangement links TRBV18 to TRBJ2-5; the D is unclear. The CDR3 totals 13 residues. The germline gives CDR1 KGHSH, CDR2 LQKENI. V shed 1 base and J shed 5 bases, with 8 bases lying between them. Here the CDR3 reads CASSPQGCETQYF. The DNA for the CDR3 is TGTGCCAGCTCACCACAGGGATGCGAGACCCAGTACTTC.

The chain employs TRBV3-1 and TRBJ1-2, with 10 nucleotides matching TRBD1. The CDR3 is 15 amino acids. CDR1 is LGHDT and CDR2 is YNNKEL in the germline V gene (reference sequence). Germline trimming cut 3 bases from V and 4 bases from J; bases unmatched to any gene: 5. The CDR3 sequence: CASSQGGTGAYGYTF. The CDR3 region has the DNA TGTGCCAGCAGCCAGGGAGGGACAGGGGCCTATGGCTACACCTTC.

This clonotype appeared a few times. CDR3 in DNA: TGTGCCAGCAGGTGGGACAGCTACAATGAGCAGTTCTTC. This encodes CASRWDSYNEQFF. The V call is TRBV27, the J call TRBJ2-1, with TRBD1 identical over 7 bases. The CDR3 consists of 13 residues. Germline V lookup: CDR1 MNHEY, CDR2 SMNVEV (reference sequence). The V gene end was trimmed by 6 bases and the J gene end by 3 bases; junction bases not matched to a gene: 2.

This clonotype was detected a few times. This chain connects TRBV7-2 to TRBJ2-1; 16 bases match TRBD2. After removal of 5 bases from V and 9 bases from J, the junction contained 10 bases not matched to a gene. CDR1 is SGHTA, CDR2 FQGNSA, per germline. The CDR3 spans 17 residues. CDR3 in DNA: TGTGCCAGCAGCCTAACGGGACTAGCGGGGGGGCCGAGTGAGCAGTTCTTC. Translating gives CASSLTGLAGGPSEQFF.

V is TRBV20-1 and J is TRBJ1-2; possible D gene TRBD1, 5 bases. CDR1 is DFQATT and CDR2 is SNEGSKA in the germline V gene (reference sequence). Trimming removed 2 bases from V and 2 bases from J, with 15 bases in between. This CDR3 has 15 amino acids. The CDR3 region has the DNA TGCAGTGCTAGAATCGGGGGTCGGGGAAACTATGGCTACACCTTC. This sequence encodes CSARIGGRGNYGYTF.

This clonotype was counted at least ten times. This chain links TRBV10-3 with TRBJ2-5; 8 bases are shared with TRBD1. The CDR3 is 13 amino acids. Germline trimming cut 4 bases from V and 2 bases from J; bases unmatched to any gene: 0. CDR1 and CDR2 (germline): ENHRY, SYGVKD. CDR3 nucleotide sequence: TGTGCCATCAGTGGACAGGGGCAAGAGACCCAGTACTTC. Protein: CAISGQGQETQYF.

The chain combines TRBV6-6 with TRBJ2-3; 9 nucleotides match TRBD1. The junction had 5 bases not matched to a gene; V was cut back by 9 bases and J by 4 bases. Germline V gives CDR1 MNHNY, CDR2 SVGAGI (reference sequence). This CDR3 spans 13 amino acids. DNA for the CDR3: TGTGCCAGTCTTGACAGGGGGGCAGATACGCAGTATTTT. Residues: CASLDRGADTQYF.

The chain joins TRBV10-3 to TRBJ1-1; D is uncertain. V lost 0 bases, J lost 6 bases, and 11 bases lay in between. CDR3 length: 14 residues. The V gene's germline CDR1 is ENHRY and CDR2 SYGVKD. This chain's CDR3 is CAISESTEVAEAFF. CDR3 in DNA: TGTGCCATCAGTGAGTCGACCGAAGTGGCTGAAGCTTTCTTT.

This clonotype was counted at least ten times. V usage is TRBV7-6 and J usage is TRBJ2-3, with 10 bases fitting TRBD2. Losses at the gene ends were 1 base for V and 3 bases for J; bases not matched to a gene: 4. Germline-derived CDR1 and CDR2 are SGHVS and FNYEAQ. The CDR3 length is 16 residues. The CDR3 nucleotides are TGTGCCAGCAGCTTAGGGGCTAGCGGGGGAACAGATACGCAGTATTTT. This translates into CASSLGASGGTDTQYF.

V gene TRBV12-3 or TRBV12-4 combines with J gene TRBJ2-1, with D maybe TRBD2 (5 bases). This CDR3 has 14 amino acids. The ends were cut back, 4 bases at V and 6 bases at J, with 13 bases in the middle. Written as DNA, the CDR3 is TGTGCCAGCAGTTCGCGGACTTGCATCAATGAGCAGTTCTTC. Protein: CASSSRTCINEQFF.

This clonotype turned up a few times. The CDR3 sequence: CASSLVSGSDEQYF. CDR3 DNA sequence: TGTGCCAGCAGCTTAGTATCAGGGTCTGACGAGCAGTACTTC. The chain employs TRBV7-2 and TRBJ2-7; maybe TRBD1 (5 bases). Per the germline V gene, CDR1 is SGHTA and CDR2 is FQGNSA. Trimming cost V 1 base and J 5 bases, with 12 bases left between them. The CDR3 is 14 amino acids. The complete variable domain, with remaining parts taken from reference TRBV7-2 and TRBJ2-7, reads GAGVSQSPSNKVTEKGKDVELRCDPISGHTALYWYRQSLGQGLEFLIYFQGNSAPDKSGLPSDRFSAERTGGSVSTLTIQRTQQEDSAVYLCASSLVSGSDEQYFGPGTRLTVT.

V gene TRBV12-3 or TRBV12-4 combines with J gene TRBJ1-1; D may be TRBD1 (5 bases). The CDR3 contains 13 residues. Trimming left V 8 bases short and J 4 bases short, with 14 bases between. The CDR3 here is CASGLGTLTEAFF. CDR3 bases: TGTGCCAGCGGCCTGGGGACGCTCACTGAAGCTTTCTTT.